A single sample is the source of the 29 T cell receptor beta chains below, sequenced in a study of T-cell reconstitution after alpha-beta-depleted transplantation in children. TCRbeta library preparation incorporated unique molecular identifiers. MiXCR, applied by TCRdb to the PCR reads, yields one record per CDR3 protein. The table shows about 540,000 distinct CDR3 sequences, with approximately 20% occurring only once. The specimen was PBMCs from the stem cell graft donor, collected from the stem cell graft. The receptor set was obtained from a human donor who donated a stem cell graft to a child with acute lymphoblastic leukemia.

The chain has TRBV7-8 and TRBJ2-1; weak D call: TRBD1 (7 bases). The CDR3 contains 11 residues. V dropped 8 bases and J dropped 8 bases, with 10 bases sitting between them. Per germline, CDR1 SGHVS and CDR2 FQNEAQ. The CDR3 reads CASRRGDEQFF. CDR3 nucleotides: TGTGCCAGCCGCAGGGGGGATGAGCAGTTCTTC.

This chain joins TRBV9 and TRBJ1-1; TRBD1 matches 7 bases. CDR3 length equals 14 residues. Germline-derived CDR1 and CDR2 are SGDLS and YYNGEE. Germline trimming cut 3 bases from V and 0 bases from J; bases unmatched to any gene: 2. CDR3 sequence reads: CASSGGGMNTEAFF. CDR3 sequence (DNA): TGTGCCAGCAGCGGAGGGGGCATGAACACTGAAGCTTTCTTT.

Only a few counts were recorded for this clonotype. This chain links TRBV12-3 or TRBV12-4 with TRBJ2-7, with D tentatively TRBD1 (6 bases). V lost 6 bases, J lost 2 bases, and 20 bases lay in between. CDR3 length: 16 residues. The CDR3 sequence is CASSLAGTLIPYEQYF. As DNA, the CDR3 is TGTGCCAGCAGCCTAGCCGGGACACTTATACCCTACGAGCAGTACTTC.

Only a few counts were recorded for this clonotype. The rearrangement links TRBV11-2 to TRBJ1-2, with unresolved D. Germline values: CDR1 SGHAT, CDR2 FQNNGV. This CDR3 has 14 amino acids. V lost 7 bases to trimming and J lost 5 bases, with 17 bases between them. The CDR3 DNA follows: TGTGCCAGCACCCCTGACCTAGGCACGTATGGCTACACCTTC. Amino acid sequence: CASTPDLGTYGYTF. Full variable domain (remainder filled in from reference TRBV11-2 and TRBJ1-2): EAGVAQSPRYKIIEKRQSVAFWCNPISGHATLYWYQQILGQGPKLLIQFQNNGVVDDSQLPKDRFSAERLKGVDSTLKIQPAKLEDSAVYLCASTPDLGTYGYTFGSGTRLTVV.

This clonotype was detected a few times. The gene calls are TRBV9 and TRBJ2-7, with TRBD2 as a possible D gene (7 bases). The V and J ends lost 3 bases and 2 bases respectively, with 18 bases between them. The CDR3 length is 16 residues. Germline V gene data show CDR1 as SGDLS and CDR2 as YYNGEE. CDR3 protein: CASSGQGGGITYEQYF. CDR3 coding DNA: TGTGCCAGCAGCGGCCAAGGGGGGGGCATTACCTACGAGCAGTACTTC.

This clonotype came up a few times. The chain links TRBV5-1 to TRBJ2-6, with D unclear. V was shortened by 3 bases and J by 1 base, with 8 bases between the two germline ends. The germline V gene encodes CDR1 SGHRS and CDR2 YFSETQ. The CDR3 consists of 15 residues. The CDR3 DNA sequence: TGCGCCAGCAGCTGGTCCCCATCTGGGGCCAACGTCCTGACTTTC. Residues: CASSWSPSGANVLTF.

There are a few counts of this clonotype. The chain joins TRBV19 to TRBJ1-1; no clear D. Germline CDR1 reads LNHDA; CDR2 reads SQIVND (reference sequence). The CDR3 is 12 residues long. V lost 5 bases and J 6 bases, leaving 10 bases between the germline ends. The CDR3 region is CASSPFRAEAFF. CDR3 DNA sequence: TGTGCCAGTAGTCCCTTTCGGGCTGAAGCTTTCTTT.

A few counts support this clonotype. V gene TRBV29-1 combines with J gene TRBJ2-3, with TRBD2 identical over 9 bases. The germline V gene has CDR1 SQVTM and CDR2 ANQGSEA. The CDR3 is 17 amino acids. V shed 4 bases and J 0 bases; nucleotides not matched to a gene: 11. The CDR3 region is CSVAPAGGGYSTDTQYF. CDR3 DNA: TGCAGCGTTGCTCCAGCGGGAGGCGGTTATAGCACAGATACGCAGTATTTT.

This clonotype was observed a handful of times. The genes are TRBV12-3 or TRBV12-4 and TRBJ2-7, with 11 bases fitting TRBD1. The CDR3 runs 15 residues. Trimming at V came to 6 bases and at J to 1 base, leaving 5 bases not matched to a gene. The CDR3 sequence is CASRAGDRGSYEQYF. The CDR3 bases are TGTGCCAGCAGGGCGGGGGACAGGGGGTCCTACGAGCAGTACTTC.

The V and J genes are TRBV9 and TRBJ2-7, with a possible D match to TRBD2 (5 bases). Germline V gives CDR1 SGDLS, CDR2 YYNGEE. V gave up 0 bases and J gave up 6 bases, with 13 bases separating them. There are 14 residues in the CDR3. The chain's CDR3 is CASSVGVQAVEQYF. CDR3 nucleotides: TGTGCCAGCAGCGTAGGGGTGCAAGCGGTCGAGCAGTACTTC.

This clonotype showed up just a few times. This rearrangement joins TRBV30 to TRBJ2-1; D is unresolved. The CDR3 is 13 residues long. V lost 0 bases, J lost 7 bases, and 10 bases lay in between. Germline V gene sequence: CDR1 GTSNPN, CDR2 SVGIG (reference sequence). CDR3 loop: CAWSVTEWNEQFF. Here the CDR3 DNA reads TGTGCCTGGAGTGTTACGGAATGGAATGAGCAGTTCTTC.

This clonotype has only a few counts. The rearrangement uses TRBV7-8 and TRBJ1-1; D is undetermined. CDR1 SGHVS and CDR2 FQNEAQ come from the germline V gene. The CDR3 consists of 14 residues. The ends were cut back, 5 bases at V and 1 base at J, with 11 bases in the middle. CDR3 bases: TGTGCCAGCAGCCCACTCTTCCAGAACACTGAAGCTTTCTTT. Residues: CASSPLFQNTEAFF. Supplemented by reference TRBV7-8 and TRBJ1-1, the full variable domain reads GAGVSQSPRYKVAKRGQDVALRCDPISGHVSLFWYQQALGQGPEFLTYFQNEAQLDKSGLPSDRFFAERPEGSVSTLKIQRTQQEDSAVYLCASSPLFQNTEAFFGQGTRLTVV.

This clonotype was seen a few times. CDR3 amino acids: CASSRGGTQGTDTQYF. The CDR3 DNA reads TGTGCCAGCAGCCGAGGGGGGACACAAGGCACAGATACGCAGTATTTT. The chain uses TRBV3-1 and TRBJ2-3; D is perhaps TRBD1 or TRBD2 (6 bases each). The CDR3 is 16 amino acids. Between the trimmed V and J ends, which lost 4 bases and 1 base, there was a span of 15 bases. Germline values: CDR1 LGHDT, CDR2 YNNKEL (reference sequence).

This clonotype was detected a few times. The chain couples TRBV20-1 to TRBJ2-1; D remains ambiguous. From germline, CDR1 is DFQATT and CDR2 SNEGSKA (reference sequence). This CDR3 has 15 residues. The germline V and J ends were trimmed by 0 bases and 0 bases, with 9 bases remaining between them. CDR3 nucleotide sequence: TGCAGTGCTAGAGATCTCGGCAGCTCCTACAATGAGCAGTTCTTC. Translation: CSARDLGSSYNEQFF.

This clonotype was counted between two and nine times. The chain links TRBV2 to TRBJ2-2; 9 bases map to TRBD1. This CDR3 spans 14 amino acids. Germline V gives CDR1 SNHLY, CDR2 FYNNEI. J gave up 4 bases and V 6 bases, and 3 bases lay outside the gene matches. The DNA of the CDR3 is TGTGCCAGCAGCAAGGACAGGGGCACCGGGGAGCTGTTTTTT. This encodes CASSKDRGTGELFF.

This clonotype was seen a handful of times. CDR3 nucleotide sequence: TGTGCCAGCAGTTACTCGAATCGTGAGCAGTTCTTC. Translation gives CASSYSNREQFF. The chain joins TRBV6-5 to TRBJ2-1; D call uncertain. The germline V gene has CDR1 MNHEY and CDR2 SVGAGI. Between the trimmed V and J ends, which lost 0 bases and 9 bases, there was a span of 6 bases. The CDR3 sequence is 12 residues long.

This clonotype was counted only a few times. The chain recombines TRBV20-1 with TRBJ1-2; TRBD1 matches at 7 bases. Germline-derived CDR1 and CDR2 are DFQATT and SNEGSKA (reference sequence). V was pared by 3 bases and J by 1 base, with 2 bases of the junction left unmatched. The CDR3 totals 13 residues. The CDR3: CSARDRINYGYTF. The CDR3, as DNA: TGCAGTGCTAGGGACAGGATTAACTATGGCTACACCTTC.

In this sample, this clonotype turned up a few times. This chain joins TRBV9 and TRBJ2-7, with a possible D match to TRBD2 (6 bases). Per the germline V gene, CDR1 is SGDLS and CDR2 is YYNGEE. The length of the CDR3 is 15 residues. With 3 bases removed from V and 6 bases from J, the gap between germline ends came to 19 bases. CDR3 coding DNA: TGTGCCAGCAGCGCCGGGGGTGGCAGACGTCGCGAGCAGTACTTC. Amino acid sequence: CASSAGGGRRREQYF.

V and J are TRBV27 and TRBJ2-1; TRBD2 matches 9 bases. The CDR3 is made up of 13 amino acids. Looked up from germline, CDR1 is MNHEY and CDR2 is SMNVEV (reference sequence). J lost 15 bases, V lost 3 bases, and 9 bases had no gene match. CDR3 nucleotide sequence: TGTGCCAGCAGTTTTGCTTCTAGCGGGGAGGGGTTCTTC. As protein: CASSFASSGEGFF.

This chain links TRBV10-2 with TRBJ2-3; 7 bases map to TRBD2. The germline V gene has CDR1 WSHSY and CDR2 SAAADI. CDR3 length equals 15 residues. The ends lost 3 bases at V and 3 bases at J; junction bases unmatched: 6. The CDR3 here is CASSERGSLTDTQYF. The CDR3 DNA follows: TGCGCCAGCAGTGAACGCGGGAGTTTGACAGATACGCAGTATTTT.

This clonotype was observed a handful of times. The rearrangement uses TRBV11-2 and TRBJ1-5; tentative D call: TRBD1 (5 bases). This CDR3 comprises 15 residues. V was cut by 0 bases and J by 4 bases, with 10 bases left in between. The germline V gene has CDR1 SGHAT and CDR2 FQNNGV. The CDR3 nucleotides read TGTGCCAGCAGCTTAGATTGGAACAGGAATCAGCCCCAGCATTTT. Its protein product is CASSLDWNRNQPQHF.

V gene TRBV27 combines with J gene TRBJ1-6, with TRBD1 matching over 9 bases. V lost 6 bases to trimming and J lost 7 bases; unmatched junction nucleotides: 7. CDR1 and CDR2 from the germline V gene are MNHEY and SMNVEV (reference sequence). This CDR3 is 15 amino acids long. CDR3 nucleotide sequence: TGTGCCAGCAGGATTGCCGGGACAGGGAATTCACCCCTCCACTTT. Translation: CASRIAGTGNSPLHF.

The chain recombines TRBV7-8 with TRBJ2-3, with 7 bases aligning to TRBD1. CDR1 is SGHVS, CDR2 FQNEAQ, per germline. The J segment lost 0 bases and the V segment lost 4 bases, leaving 10 bases of the junction unmatched. CDR3 length: 17 amino acids. In DNA, the CDR3 is TGTGCCAGCAGCTCCCCCGGTGACAGGGCTAGCACAGATACGCAGTATTTT. Protein sequence: CASSSPGDRASTDTQYF.

This clonotype was recorded a few times. V and J are TRBV12-3 or TRBV12-4 and TRBJ2-7; D may correspond to TRBD1 or TRBD2 (5 bases each). V dropped 6 bases and J dropped 7 bases, with 13 bases sitting between them. The CDR3 is 12 residues long. The CDR3 DNA is TGTGCCAGCAGCTTCTTGAGGGGAGAGCAGTACTTC. Protein product: CASSFLRGEQYF.

The V gene is TRBV7-2, the J gene TRBJ1-4, with TRBD1 matching over 8 bases. The germline V gene encodes CDR1 SGHTA and CDR2 FQGNSA. With 5 bases clipped from V and 2 bases from J, the junction kept 4 bases outside the gene matches. CDR3 length: 15 residues. The CDR3, as DNA: TGTGCCAGCAGCACTCGGACAGGGACTAATGAAAAACTGTTTTTT. It is translated as CASSTRTGTNEKLFF.

A single count supports this clonotype. The genes are TRBV20-1 and TRBJ2-1; a weak D match, TRBD2 (5 bases). This CDR3 comprises 17 residues. Germline CDR1 and CDR2: DFQATT and SNEGSKA (reference sequence). V shed 6 bases and J shed 0 bases, with 21 bases lying between them. CDR3 DNA sequence: TGCAGTGCACTCACCCCTGTAGCGTTTAGCTCCTACAATGAGCAGTTCTTC. This sequence encodes CSALTPVAFSSYNEQFF.

The chain links TRBV18 to TRBJ2-3, with 14 bases aligning to TRBD2. Germline-derived CDR1 and CDR2 are KGHSH and LQKENI. The trim removed 3 bases at V and 5 bases at J, leaving 10 bases unmatched. This CDR3 spans 18 amino acids. CDR3 nucleotides: TGTGCCAGCTCACCGGGGACTAGCGGGAGCACATTGGGAGATACGCAGTATTTT. It codes for CASSPGTSGSTLGDTQYF.

The V gene is TRBV13, the J gene TRBJ2-3; D ambiguous. The CDR3 spans 14 residues. Trimming shortened V by 5 bases and J by 6 bases, and 15 bases separated the two germline ends. The germline V gene has CDR1 PRHDT and CDR2 FYEKMQ (reference sequence). CDR3 region: CASSHSSLRDTQYF. Written as DNA, the CDR3 is TGTGCCAGCAGCCATTCGTCGTTGCGGGATACGCAGTATTTT.

This clonotype was counted between two and nine times. The V gene is TRBV29-1, the J gene TRBJ2-1; D is undetermined. CDR1 and CDR2 (germline): SQVTM, ANQGSEA. V was shortened by 4 bases and J by 0 bases, with 10 bases between the two germline ends. The CDR3 covers 14 residues. CDR3 region: CSVVELSSYNEQFF. CDR3 bases: TGCAGCGTTGTTGAGTTAAGCTCCTACAATGAGCAGTTCTTC.